The 4 T cell receptor beta chains below all came from one sample that was sequenced in a study of response to subunit inactivated influenza vaccine. TCRdb reprocessed the RT-PCR reads with MiXCR, giving one entry per CDR3 protein. The repertoire has hundreds of thousands of distinct CDR3 sequences, about 25% of them found once; the top ten carry 1.9%. The specimen was CD4+ T cells sorted from PBMCs, collected more than 4 days after vaccination. The receptors stem from a man over 45 who received an inactivated influenza vaccine.

The rearrangement joins TRBV10-1 to TRBJ1-1, with D possibly TRBD1 on 6 matching bases. This CDR3 is 14 amino acids long. V lost 0 bases and J lost 4, with 9 bases in between. Germline CDR1 is WNHNN and CDR2 is SYGVQD (reference sequence). The CDR3 spells CASSESVRGTEAFF. The CDR3 region has the DNA TGCGCCAGCAGTGAGTCGGTCAGGGGCACTGAAGCTTTCTTT.

This clonotype was counted a few times. The chain joins TRBV18 to TRBJ1-2; D not resolved. The CDR3 is 13 amino acids. In germline, CDR1 is KGHSH, CDR2 LQKENI. V was cut by 1 base and J by 3 bases, with 6 bases left in between. The CDR3 reads CASSPLRDYGYTF. The CDR3 nucleotides read TGTGCCAGCTCACCACTTAGGGACTATGGCTACACCTTC.

A few counts support this clonotype. The rearrangement links TRBV5-1 to TRBJ1-5; D is possibly TRBD1 (5 bases). The CDR3 contains 15 residues. Germline V CDR1 and CDR2: SGHRS, YFSETQ. V was clipped by 0 bases and J by 7 bases, with 14 bases between them. As DNA, the CDR3 is TGCGCCAGCAGCTTGGAAGGCCAGGGCTCACAGCCCCAGCATTTT. Protein: CASSLEGQGSQPQHF. The full variable domain, completed using reference TRBV5-1 and TRBJ1-5, is KAGVTQTPRYLIKTRGQQVTLSCSPISGHRSVSWYQQTPGQGLQFLFEYFSETQRNKGNFPGRFSGRQFSNSRSEMNVSTLELGDSALYLCASSLEGQGSQPQHFGDGTRLSIL.

This clonotype was seen a handful of times. The chain carries TRBV24-1 and TRBJ2-7; no reliable D call. The CDR3 runs 13 residues. The germline CDR1 and CDR2 sequences are KGHDR and SFDVKD. Trimming left V 2 bases short and J 3 bases short, with 7 bases between. CDR3 amino acids: CATSDSTRYEQYF. The DNA for the CDR3 is TGTGCCACCAGTGATTCGACCCGCTACGAGCAGTACTTC.